This passage covers 8 T cell receptor beta chains from one sample sequenced in a study of control samples from healthy donors and cancer patients. The repertoire was sequenced with immunoSEQ multiplex PCR; TCRdb's copy has only in-frame clones and lacks some. The sample shows about 77,000 clones, approximately 92% of them seen only once. Sequencing used blood. The receptors stem from a woman in her fifties or sixties in good health.

The rearrangement links TRBV19 to TRBJ2-7, with D hard to call. Germline V gene data show CDR1 as LNHDA and CDR2 as SQIVND (reference sequence). With 2 bases removed from V and 3 bases from J, the gap between germline ends came to 11 bases. This CDR3 contains 14 residues. The DNA for the CDR3 is TGTGCCAGTAGTATACGGACGGAGTTCTACGAGCAGTACTTC. Its protein is CASSIRTEFYEQYF.

The chain combines TRBV6-7 with TRBJ2-4; either TRBD1 or TRBD2 may fit D (5 bases each). TRBV6-7 is classed as an ORF, of uncertain function. Trimming stripped 2 bases from V and 6 bases from J, with 14 bases between. This CDR3 comprises 15 residues. The CDR3 reads CASSYPSGTLNIQYF. CDR3 nucleotide sequence: TGTGCCAGCAGTTACCCGTCCGGGACGTTAAACATTCAGTACTTC.

This rearrangement joins TRBV28 to TRBJ1-2; 9 nucleotides match TRBD1. Germline V lookup: CDR1 MDHEN, CDR2 SYDVKM. V was pared by 7 bases and J by 1 base, with 4 bases of the junction left unmatched. The CDR3 is 14 amino acids. The DNA for the CDR3 is TGTGCCAGCATAAGGGACAGGGATAACTATGGCTACACCTTC. It encodes CASIRDRDNYGYTF.

V and J are TRBV24-1 and TRBJ2-1; the D gene is possibly TRBD2 (7 bases). Germline assignment: CDR1 KGHDR and CDR2 SFDVKD. CDR3 length: 15 residues. V was pared by 3 bases and J by 9 bases, with 17 bases between. The DNA of the CDR3 is TGTGCCACCAGTGATGAAGGGGGAGGGCCTCGTGAGCAGTTCTTC. Amino acid sequence: CATSDEGGGPREQFF.

This sequence joins TRBV19 and TRBJ1-4, with D possibly matching TRBD1 (6 bases). The CDR3 sequence is 14 residues long. CDR1 is LNHDA, CDR2 SQIVND, per germline (reference sequence). Trimming left V 1 base short and J 8 bases short, with 11 bases between. The CDR3 DNA follows: TGTGCCAGTAGTATAGGGGGGCCGGTCGAAAAACTGTTTTTT. Amino acid sequence: CASSIGGPVEKLFF.

The V and J genes are TRBV6-2 or TRBV6-3 and TRBJ2-5, with 9 bases matching TRBD1. The V segment lost 5 bases and the J segment 5 bases; nucleotides outside the gene matches: 9. This CDR3 comprises 15 residues. Germline assignment: CDR1 MNHEY and CDR2 SVGEGT. The CDR3 DNA reads TGTGCCAGCAGTAGACCTACAGGGGGCGTGGAGACCCAGTACTTC. Translating gives CASSRPTGGVETQYF.

The V call is TRBV5-1, the J call TRBJ2-1; D possibly matches TRBD1 or TRBD2 (5 bases each). The V end lost 5 bases, the J end lost 4 bases, and 16 bases lay between the germline ends. The CDR3 is made up of 15 amino acids. Germline V gene data show CDR1 as SGHRS and CDR2 as YFSETQ. This CDR3 is CASRSTGTEYNEQFF. The CDR3 region has the DNA TGCGCCAGCAGGAGTACCGGGACGGAATACAATGAGCAGTTCTTC.

The rearrangement joins TRBV2 to TRBJ2-2; no clear D. The CDR3 consists of 13 residues. The germline CDR1 and CDR2 sequences are SNHLY and FYNNEI. Trimming took 4 bases from V and 5 from J, leaving 8 bases between them. Here the CDR3 reads CASSVVQTGELFF. For the CDR3, the DNA is TGTGCCAGCAGTGTAGTACAGACCGGGGAGCTGTTTTTT.